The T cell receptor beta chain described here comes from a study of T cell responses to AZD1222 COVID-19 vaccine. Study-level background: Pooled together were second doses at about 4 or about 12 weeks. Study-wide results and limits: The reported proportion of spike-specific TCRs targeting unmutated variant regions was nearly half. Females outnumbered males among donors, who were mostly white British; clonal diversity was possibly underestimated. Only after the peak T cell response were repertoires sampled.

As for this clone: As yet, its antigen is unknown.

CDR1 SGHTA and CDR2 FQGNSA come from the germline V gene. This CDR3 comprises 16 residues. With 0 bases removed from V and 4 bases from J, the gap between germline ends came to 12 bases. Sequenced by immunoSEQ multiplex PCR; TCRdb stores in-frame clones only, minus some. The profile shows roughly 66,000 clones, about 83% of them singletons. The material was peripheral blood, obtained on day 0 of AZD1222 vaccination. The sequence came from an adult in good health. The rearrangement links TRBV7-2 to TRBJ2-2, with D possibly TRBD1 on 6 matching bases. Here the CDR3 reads CASSLAPIQGTGELFF. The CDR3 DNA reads TGTGCCAGCAGCTTAGCCCCTATACAGGGCACCGGGGAGCTGTTTTTT. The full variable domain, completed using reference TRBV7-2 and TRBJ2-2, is GAGVSQSPSNKVTEKGKDVELRCDPISGHTALYWYRQSLGQGLEFLIYFQGNSAPDKSGLPSDRFSAERTGGSVSTLTIQRTQQEDSAVYLCASSLAPIQGTGELFFGEGSRLTVL.